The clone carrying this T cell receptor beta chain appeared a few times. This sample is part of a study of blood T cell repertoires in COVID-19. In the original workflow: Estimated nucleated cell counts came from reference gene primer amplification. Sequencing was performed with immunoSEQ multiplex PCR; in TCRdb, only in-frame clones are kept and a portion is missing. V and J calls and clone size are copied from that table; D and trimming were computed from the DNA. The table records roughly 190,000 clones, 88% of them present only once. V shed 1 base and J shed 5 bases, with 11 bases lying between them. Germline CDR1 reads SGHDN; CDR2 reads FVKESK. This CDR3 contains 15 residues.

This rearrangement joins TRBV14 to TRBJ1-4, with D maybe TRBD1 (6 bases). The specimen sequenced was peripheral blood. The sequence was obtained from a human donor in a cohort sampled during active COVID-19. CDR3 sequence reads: CASSQVGAGNEKLFF. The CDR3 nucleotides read TGTGCCAGCAGCCAAGTGGGGGCCGGCAATGAAAAACTGTTTTTT.